Listed below are T cell receptor beta chains from one sample, sequenced in a study of T cells in localized non-small cell lung cancer. This table comes from immunoSEQ multiplex PCR, and its TCRdb copy is limited to in-frame clones, with some not included. Of around 21,000 clones listed, roughly 89% were seen once; the top ten hold 6% to 8.5%. The sequences come from peripheral blood, collected before any cancer treatment. The receptors were gathered from a male donor at least 60 years old with stage I squamous cell lung carcinoma. CDR3s include the opening cysteine and the closing phenylalanine or tryptophan. Each record gives: V gene, J gene, clone size, D gene, CDR3 protein, CDR3 DNA. A D gene is named only where the DNA matches it firmly. Clone size is stated in some rows and not others, as once, few, many or a class when expanded.

V: TRBV7-9
J: TRBJ2-7
size: -
D: -
CDR3: CASSSGLATYEQYF
DNA: TGTGCCAGCAGCTCGGGACTGGCGACCTATGAGCAGTACTTC

V: TRBV6-1
J: TRBJ1-3
size: once
D: -
CDR3: CASSEEKAGSATRNTIYF
DNA: TGTGCCAGCAGTGAAGAGAAGGCAGGCTCAGCAACACGAAACACCATATATTTT

V: TRBV27
J: TRBJ2-5
size: -
D: -
CDR3: CASSAEPQTDSQETQYF
DNA: TGTGCCAGCAGCGCCGAACCCCAAACGGACAGTCAAGAGACCCAGTACTTC

V: TRBV7-6
J: TRBJ2-5
size: -
D: -
CDR3: CASSPSGLGETQYF
DNA: TGTGCCAGCAGCCCTAGTGGTCTGGGGGAGACCCAGTACTTC

V: TRBV10-3
J: TRBJ2-7
size: -
D: TRBD1
CDR3: CAIRDRSYEQYF
DNA: TGTGCCATCAGGGACAGGTCCTACGAGCAGTACTTC

V: TRBV30
J: TRBJ2-1
size: -
D: -
CDR3: CALEWRGEQFF
DNA: TGTGCTCTCGAATGGCGGGGCGAGCAGTTCTTC

V: TRBV18
J: TRBJ2-7
size: once
D: TRBD1
CDR3: CASSRSQGSEQYF
DNA: TGTGCCAGCTCACGTTCACAGGGGAGCGAGCAGTACTTC

V: TRBV9
J: TRBJ1-1
size: -
D: -
CDR3: CASSVEGATEAFF
DNA: TGTGCCAGCAGCGTAGAAGGGGCCACTGAAGCTTTCTTT

V: TRBV11-1
J: TRBJ1-1
size: -
D: -
CDR3: CASSVKQNTEAFF
DNA: TGTGCCAGCAGCGTCAAGCAGAACACTGAAGCTTTCTTT

V: TRBV19
J: TRBJ2-3
size: -
D: TRBD2
CDR3: CASSQPQGLAGGVDTQYF
DNA: TGTGCCAGTAGTCAGCCGCAGGGACTAGCGGGGGGCGTAGATACGCAGTATTTT

V: TRBV18
J: TRBJ1-1
size: -
D: TRBD1
CDR3: CASSPGQGMDTEAFF
DNA: TGTGCCAGCTCACCGGGACAGGGGATGGACACTGAAGCTTTCTTT

V: TRBV27
J: TRBJ1-5
size: -
D: -
CDR3: CASSLQGVNQPQHF
DNA: TGTGCCAGCAGTCTCCAGGGCGTAAATCAGCCCCAGCATTTT

V: TRBV19
J: TRBJ2-7
size: -
D: TRBD1
CDR3: CASSIEKTAGGVYEQYF
DNA: TGTGCCAGTAGTATAGAAAAGACCGCAGGGGGCGTTTACGAGCAGTACTTC

V: TRBV21-1
J: TRBJ1-2
size: -
D: -
CDR3: CASSNRARGRGGYTF
DNA: TGTGCCAGCAGCAACCGGGCCAGGGGGCGAGGAGGCTACACCTTC

V: TRBV6-5
J: TRBJ1-1
size: -
D: -
CDR3: CASSLPGVPNTEAFF
DNA: TGTGCCAGCAGTCTCCCGGGGGTTCCGAACACTGAAGCTTTCTTT

V: TRBV28
J: TRBJ2-1
size: -
D: TRBD1
CDR3: CASSTRTGVPFF
DNA: TGTGCCAGCAGCACCCGCACAGGGGTTCCGTTCTTC

V: TRBV18
J: TRBJ1-5
size: -
D: -
CDR3: CASSPPGASNQPQHF
DNA: TGTGCCAGCTCACCACCGGGGGCCAGCAATCAGCCCCAGCATTTT

V: TRBV10-3
J: TRBJ2-2
size: -
D: TRBD1
CDR3: CAITGGENTGELFF
DNA: TGTGCCATTACAGGGGGAGAGAACACCGGGGAGCTGTTTTTT

V: TRBV15
J: TRBJ2-5
size: once
D: TRBD1
CDR3: CATSRDRGETQYF
DNA: TGTGCCACCAGCAGAGACAGGGGGGAGACCCAGTACTTC

V: TRBV19
J: TRBJ1-2
size: once
D: -
CDR3: CASSIVGHYGYTF
DNA: TGTGCCAGTAGTATAGTAGGGCACTATGGCTACACCTTC

V: TRBV9
J: TRBJ2-7
size: -
D: -
CDR3: CASSAGQGSSYEQYF
DNA: TGTGCCAGCAGCGCCGGGCAGGGAAGCTCCTACGAGCAGTACTTC

V: TRBV5-1
J: TRBJ2-7
size: few
D: -
CDR3: CASSLEGDSYEQYF
DNA: TGTGCCAGCAGCTTGGAGGGGGACTCTTACGAGCAGTACTTC

V: TRBV4-3
J: TRBJ2-7
size: -
D: TRBD1
CDR3: CASSRTGDYEQYF
DNA: TGCGCCAGCAGCCGGACAGGGGACTACGAGCAGTACTTC

V: TRBV5-4
J: TRBJ2-1
size: -
D: -
CDR3: CASSSTKYNEQFF
DNA: TGTGCCAGCAGCTCCACTAAGTACAATGAGCAGTTCTTC

V: TRBV5-1
J: TRBJ1-2
size: -
D: -
CDR3: CASSLEPGVYTF
DNA: TGCGCCAGCAGCTTGGAGCCAGGGGTCTACACCTTC

V: TRBV5-4
J: TRBJ2-3
size: -
D: TRBD1
CDR3: CASSVGTSGGRAQYF
DNA: TGTGCCAGCAGCGTCGGTACGTCAGGGGGTCGGGCGCAGTATTTT

V: TRBV27
J: TRBJ2-7
size: -
D: TRBD1
CDR3: CASSLWDRDFHEQYF
DNA: TGTGCCAGCAGTTTATGGGACAGGGACTTCCACGAGCAGTACTTC

V: TRBV7-2
J: TRBJ1-4
size: -
D: TRBD1
CDR3: CASSLGTGGSEKLFF
DNA: TGTGCCAGCAGCTTAGGGACAGGCGGGAGTGAAAAACTGTTTTTT

V: TRBV2
J: TRBJ2-2
size: -
D: TRBD1
CDR3: CASLTGGENTGELFF
DNA: TGTGCCAGCCTGACAGGGGGCGAAAATACCGGGGAGCTGTTTTTT

V: TRBV7-3
J: TRBJ2-3
size: -
D: -
CDR3: CASSLTGGRTDTQYF
DNA: TGTGCCAGCAGCTTAACGGGGGGGCGGACAGATACGCAGTATTTT

V: TRBV7-2
J: TRBJ2-3
size: few
D: -
CDR3: CASSPWPPPDTQYF
DNA: TGTGCCAGCAGCCCCTGGCCCCCGCCAGATACGCAGTATTTT

V: TRBV5-1
J: TRBJ1-1
size: -
D: -
CDR3: CASSLPGRTNTEAFF
DNA: TGCGCCAGCAGCTTACCAGGTAGAACGAACACTGAAGCTTTCTTT

V: TRBV10-3
J: TRBJ1-1
size: once
D: -
CDR3: CAISESRQNTEAFF
DNA: TGTGCCATCAGTGAGTCGCGGCAGAACACTGAAGCTTTCTTT

V: TRBV2
J: TRBJ2-5
size: -
D: -
CDR3: CASSEAIRAAETQYF
DNA: TGTGCCAGCAGTGAGGCGATTCGTGCGGCGGAGACCCAGTACTTC

V: TRBV5-1
J: TRBJ2-5
size: -
D: TRBD1
CDR3: CASSLTRTGGMETQYF
DNA: TGCGCCAGCAGCTTGACACGGACAGGGGGCATGGAGACCCAGTACTTC

V: TRBV4-1
J: TRBJ2-3
size: once
D: -
CDR3: CATGTDPAQDTQYF
DNA: TGCGCCACCGGGACTGACCCAGCACAAGATACGCAGTATTTT

V: TRBV6-1
J: TRBJ1-2
size: -
D: TRBD1
CDR3: CASRDRGLSYGYTF
DNA: TGTGCCAGCAGGGACAGGGGGCTGAGTTATGGCTACACCTTC

V: TRBV27
J: TRBJ2-1
size: -
D: TRBD1
CDR3: CASSRDSGRRSSYNEQFF
DNA: TGTGCCAGCAGTAGGGACAGTGGACGGAGGAGCTCCTACAATGAGCAGTTCTTC

V: TRBV18
J: TRBJ1-2
size: few
D: -
CDR3: CASSPPPQGGNGYTF
DNA: TGTGCCAGCTCACCTCCGCCACAGGGAGGGAATGGCTACACCTTC

V: TRBV7-6
J: TRBJ1-1
size: -
D: -
CDR3: CASSFRGATEAFF
DNA: TGTGCCAGCAGCTTTAGGGGAGCCACTGAAGCTTTCTTT